One TCR beta chain is described in this entry. Its antigen is not known. The CDR3 spans 14 residues. Germline CDR1 is SGHVS and CDR2 is FQNEAQ. V gave up 4 bases and J gave up 2 bases; unmatched junction bases: 5. This entry belongs to a study of graft-versus-host responses after intestinal transplantation. Study background: Multivisceral, liver-intestinal, or isolated intestinal transplants were performed in recipients. Anti-thymocyte globulin induction, then tacrolimus and steroids for 3 to 4 years, went to all recipients. Study results and limitations: GvH clones surfaced in recipient marrow, some emerging earlier in ileum or blood. After transplant, early declines in HvG clones were associated with peak levels of circulating GvH clones.

Assay used: immunoSEQ multiplex PCR; TCRdb lists only in-frame clones, some missing. This table has roughly 120,000 clones, less than 95% appearing once. Sequences were derived from unstimulated CD4+ T cells sorted from spleen or lymph node cells, sampled before intestinal transplant. The chain links TRBV7-8 to TRBJ2-7; 7 bases align to TRBD1. This receptor was obtained from a human donor who received an intestinal transplant. Here the CDR3 DNA reads TGTGCCAGCAGCTCCCGGACAGGACCCTACGAGCAGTACTTC. Its translation: CASSSRTGPYEQYF.